This TCR beta chain was observed in a study of shared clonotypes between healthy human individuals. Broader study findings: Despite large depth, sorted-subset datasets appeared incompletely sequenced. Some clonotypes were shared by all four sorted-subset donors, while others were not shared. The non-shared ones had lower generation probabilities than the shared ones.

CDR3 length equals 14 residues. The germline gives CDR1 LNHNV, CDR2 YYDKDF (reference sequence). The germline V and J ends were trimmed by 0 bases and 4 bases, with 10 bases remaining between them. Some clones are missing from TCRdb's copy, which holds only in-frame ones; the method was immunoSEQ multiplex PCR. There are hundreds of thousands of clones in the sample; 90% to 97% occur only once, and 0.06% lies in the top ten. In the case of this clone: What it binds is unknown.

The sequence was collected from a woman in her twenties or thirties in good health. The gene calls are TRBV15 and TRBJ2-7, with D perhaps TRBD1 or TRBD2 (5 bases each). The specimen sequenced was naive CD4+ T cells sorted from blood. Specified subset: CD45RA+ positively selected. The CDR3 spells CATSRERGRYEQYF. The CDR3 DNA follows: TGTGCCACCAGCAGAGAGAGGGGAAGGTACGAGCAGTACTTC.